The 5 T cell receptor beta chains listed next were all sequenced from one sample in a study of T cell changes during pregnancy in multiple sclerosis. Measured with immunoSEQ multiplex PCR; TCRdb has only the in-frame clones, and not every one. The sample carries tens of thousands of clones, over 90% recorded once. This material consisted of CD4+ T cells from peripheral blood mononuclear cells, taken in the second trimester of pregnancy. These receptors all come from a female donor with multiple sclerosis, enrolled in a pregnancy study.

This clone was seen a few times. The CDR3 is CASSPRDKYEQYF. CDR3 coding DNA: TGTGCCAGCAGCCCCCGGGACAAGTACGAGCAGTACTTC. The chain combines TRBV7-9 with TRBJ2-7; a possible D gene is TRBD1 (6 bases). Germline V gene lookup returns CDR1 SEHNR and CDR2 FQNEAQ (reference sequence). Trimming took 5 bases from V and 4 from J, leaving 12 bases between them. The length of the CDR3 is 13 residues.

This chain joins TRBV30 and TRBJ2-2; TRBD2 matches at 13 bases. This CDR3 is 17 amino acids long. V trimming: 2 bases; J trimming: 2 bases; junction bases outside the gene matches: 5. CDR1 is GTSNPN, CDR2 SVGIG, per germline (reference sequence). The chain's CDR3 is CAWSILAGGPNTGELFF. CDR3 DNA: TGTGCCTGGAGTATACTAGCGGGGGGGCCTAACACCGGGGAGCTGTTTTTT.

The chain links TRBV2 to TRBJ2-3; 11 bases align to TRBD1. This CDR3 has 18 amino acids. Germline V gene data show CDR1 as SNHLY and CDR2 as FYNNEI. V shed 3 bases, J shed 1 base, and the junction held 9 bases outside the gene matches. This chain's CDR3 is CASSDRTGGIPGTDTQYF. The CDR3 DNA reads as TGTGCCAGCAGTGACAGGACAGGGGGCATCCCTGGCACAGATACGCAGTATTTT.

This sequence joins TRBV7-6 and TRBJ1-1, with no clear D. V gave up 6 bases and J gave up 1 base, with 9 bases separating them. This CDR3 region has 13 residues. Germline V gene data show CDR1 as SGHVS and CDR2 as FNYEAQ. The CDR3 reads CASSLQANTEAFF. DNA of the CDR3: TGTGCCAGCAGTCTCCAGGCGAACACTGAAGCTTTCTTT.

The chain links TRBV7-9 to TRBJ2-5; 9 bases match TRBD2. Trimming cost V 1 base and J 5 bases; bases outside gene matches: 17. The germline gives CDR1 SEHNR, CDR2 FQNEAQ (reference sequence). The length of the CDR3 is 19 residues. As DNA, the CDR3 is TGTGCCAGCAGCTTAGTTCGGGGTAGCGGGAGCAATTATCCGGAGACCCAGTACTTC. It specifies CASSLVRGSGSNYPETQYF.